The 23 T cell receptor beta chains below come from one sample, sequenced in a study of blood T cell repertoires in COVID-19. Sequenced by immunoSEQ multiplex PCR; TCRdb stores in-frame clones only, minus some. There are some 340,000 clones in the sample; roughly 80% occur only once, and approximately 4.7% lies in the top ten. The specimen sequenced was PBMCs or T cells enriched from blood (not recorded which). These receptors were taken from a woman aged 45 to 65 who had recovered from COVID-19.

As DNA, the CDR3 is TGTGCCAGCAGCCCCGAGTCCCCGGGTTCCTACGAGCAGTACTTC. It codes for CASSPESPGSYEQYF. V usage is TRBV4-2 and J usage is TRBJ2-7; no firm D call. The CDR3 runs to 15 residues. Germline assignment: CDR1 LGHNA and CDR2 YNFKEQ. V gave up 4 bases and J gave up 1 base, with 14 bases separating them.

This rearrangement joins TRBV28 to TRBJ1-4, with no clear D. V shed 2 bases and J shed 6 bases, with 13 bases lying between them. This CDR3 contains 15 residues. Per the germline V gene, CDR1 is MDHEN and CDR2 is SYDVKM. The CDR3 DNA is TGTGCCAGCAGTTTAATGACGGAGTCGCATGAAAAACTGTTTTTT. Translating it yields CASSLMTESHEKLFF.

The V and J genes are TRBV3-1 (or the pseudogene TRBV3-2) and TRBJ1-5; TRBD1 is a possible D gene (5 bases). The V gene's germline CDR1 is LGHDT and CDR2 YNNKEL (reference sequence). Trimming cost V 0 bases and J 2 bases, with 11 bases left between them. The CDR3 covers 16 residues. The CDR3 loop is CASSQEGGAGNQPQHF. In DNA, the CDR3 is TGTGCCAGCAGCCAAGAGGGCGGGGCCGGCAATCAGCCCCAGCATTTT.

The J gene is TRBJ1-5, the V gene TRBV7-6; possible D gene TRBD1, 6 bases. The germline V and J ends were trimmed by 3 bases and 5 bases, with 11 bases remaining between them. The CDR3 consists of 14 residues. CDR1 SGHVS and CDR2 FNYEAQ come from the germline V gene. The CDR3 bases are TGTGCCAGCAGCTTGTCAGGGGCTGATCAGCCCCAGCATTTT. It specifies CASSLSGADQPQHF.

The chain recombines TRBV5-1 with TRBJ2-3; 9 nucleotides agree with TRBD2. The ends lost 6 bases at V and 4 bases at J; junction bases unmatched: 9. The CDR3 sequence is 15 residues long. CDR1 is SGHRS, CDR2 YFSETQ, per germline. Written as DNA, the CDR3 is TGCGCCAGCACCCCCCAGGGACTAGCAGCAGATACGCAGTATTTT. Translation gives CASTPQGLAADTQYF.

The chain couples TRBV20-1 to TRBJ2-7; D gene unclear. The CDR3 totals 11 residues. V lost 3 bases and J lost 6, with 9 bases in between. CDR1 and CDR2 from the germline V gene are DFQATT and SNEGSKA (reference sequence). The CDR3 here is CSASTSLEQYF. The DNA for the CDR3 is TGCAGTGCTAGTACCTCACTCGAGCAGTACTTC.

The CDR3 spells CASSERQGPNEKLFF. As DNA, the CDR3 is TGTGCCAGCAGTGAGAGGCAGGGCCCGAATGAAAAACTGTTTTTT. The rearrangement uses TRBV6-4 and TRBJ1-4; possibly TRBD1 for D (5 bases). Germline CDR1 is MRHNA and CDR2 is SNTAGT. This CDR3 has 15 residues. Trimming shortened V by 3 bases and J by 5 bases, and 13 bases separated the two germline ends.

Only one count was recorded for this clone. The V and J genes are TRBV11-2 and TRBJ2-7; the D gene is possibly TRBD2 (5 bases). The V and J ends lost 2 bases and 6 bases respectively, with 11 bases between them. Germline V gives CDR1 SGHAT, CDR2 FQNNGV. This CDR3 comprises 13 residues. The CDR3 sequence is CASSLHRGFEQYF. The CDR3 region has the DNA TGTGCCAGCAGCTTACATCGCGGGTTCGAGCAGTACTTC.

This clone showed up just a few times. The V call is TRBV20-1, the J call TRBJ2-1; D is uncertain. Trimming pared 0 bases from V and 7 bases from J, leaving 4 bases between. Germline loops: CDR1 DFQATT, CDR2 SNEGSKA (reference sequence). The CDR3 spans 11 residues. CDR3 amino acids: CSARDRNEQFF. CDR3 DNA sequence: TGCAGTGCTAGAGATCGGAATGAGCAGTTCTTC.

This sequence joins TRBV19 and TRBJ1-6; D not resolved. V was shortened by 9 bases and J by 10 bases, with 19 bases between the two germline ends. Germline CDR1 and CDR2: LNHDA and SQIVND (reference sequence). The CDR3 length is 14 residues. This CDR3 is CASLSTEGASPLHF. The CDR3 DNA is TGTGCCAGCCTCAGTACGGAAGGAGCATCACCCCTCCACTTT.

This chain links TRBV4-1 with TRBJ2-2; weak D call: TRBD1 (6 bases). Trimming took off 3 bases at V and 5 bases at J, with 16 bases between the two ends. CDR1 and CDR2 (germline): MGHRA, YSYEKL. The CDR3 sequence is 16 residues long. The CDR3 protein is CASSQDSKFKTGELFF. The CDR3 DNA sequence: TGCGCCAGCAGCCAGGACAGTAAATTTAAGACCGGGGAGCTGTTTTTT.

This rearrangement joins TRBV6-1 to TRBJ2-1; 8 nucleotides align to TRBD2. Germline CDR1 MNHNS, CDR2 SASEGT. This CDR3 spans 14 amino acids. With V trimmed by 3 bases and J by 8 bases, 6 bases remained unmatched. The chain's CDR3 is CASSDRDGGDEQFF. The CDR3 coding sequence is TGTGCCAGCAGTGATAGGGACGGGGGGGATGAGCAGTTCTTC.

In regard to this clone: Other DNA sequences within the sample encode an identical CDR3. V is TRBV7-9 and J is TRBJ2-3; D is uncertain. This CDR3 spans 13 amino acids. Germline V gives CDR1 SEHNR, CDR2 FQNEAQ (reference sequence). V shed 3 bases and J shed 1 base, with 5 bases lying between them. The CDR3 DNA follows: TGTGCCAGCAGCTTCTCGGGCACAGATACGCAGTATTTT. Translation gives CASSFSGTDTQYF. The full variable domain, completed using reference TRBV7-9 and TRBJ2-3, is DTGVSQNPRHKITKRGQNVTFRCDPISEHNRLYWYRQTLGQGPEFLTYFQNEAQLEKSRLLSDRFSAERPKGSFSTLEIQRTEQGDSAMYLCASSFSGTDTQYFGPGTRLTVL.

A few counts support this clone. This chain's CDR3 is CARRDSPYEQYF. The CDR3 DNA reads as TGTGCCCGAAGGGACAGCCCCTACGAGCAGTACTTC. The V and J genes are TRBV6-5 and TRBJ2-7, with 7 bases matching TRBD1. The ends lost 11 bases at V and 2 bases at J; junction bases unmatched: 6. Germline lookup yields CDR1 MNHEY and CDR2 SVGAGI. CDR3 length: 12 residues.

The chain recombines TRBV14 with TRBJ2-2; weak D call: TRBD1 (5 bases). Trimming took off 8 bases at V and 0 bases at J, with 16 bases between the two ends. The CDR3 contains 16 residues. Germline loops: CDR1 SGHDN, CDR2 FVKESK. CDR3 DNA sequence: TGTGCCAGCTGTCCAATTGGACAAGCGAACACCGGGGAGCTGTTTTTT. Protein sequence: CASCPIGQANTGELFF.

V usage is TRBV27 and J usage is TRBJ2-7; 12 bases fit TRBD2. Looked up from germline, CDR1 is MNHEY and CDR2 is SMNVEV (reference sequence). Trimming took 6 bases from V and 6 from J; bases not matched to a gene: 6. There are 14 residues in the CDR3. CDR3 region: CASSQLAGGTEQYF. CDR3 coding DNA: TGTGCCAGCAGCCAACTAGCGGGAGGAACCGAGCAGTACTTC.

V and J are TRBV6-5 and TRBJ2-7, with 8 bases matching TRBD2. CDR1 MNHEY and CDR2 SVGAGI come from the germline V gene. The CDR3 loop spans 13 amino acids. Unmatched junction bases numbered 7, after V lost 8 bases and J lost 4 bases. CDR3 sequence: CASVSSGTYEQYF. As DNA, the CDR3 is TGTGCCAGCGTTAGTAGCGGGACTTACGAGCAGTACTTC.

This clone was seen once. The CDR3 DNA sequence: TGTGCCAGCAGCCAAGATTGGGGGGGCCGGCAACCCCATCAAAACATTCAGTACTTC. Protein sequence: CASSQDWGGRQPHQNIQYF. V is TRBV4-2 and J is TRBJ2-4, with D perhaps TRBD2 (7 bases). Germline-derived CDR1 and CDR2 are LGHNA and YNFKEQ. V was pared by 0 bases and J by 5 bases, with 23 bases between. The CDR3 sequence is 19 residues long.

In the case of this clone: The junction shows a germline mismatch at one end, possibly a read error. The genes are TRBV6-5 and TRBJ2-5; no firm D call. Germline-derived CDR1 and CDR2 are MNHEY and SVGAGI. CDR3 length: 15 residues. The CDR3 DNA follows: TGTGCCAGCAGCTACTCTAGACACACTCAAGAGACCCAGTACTTC. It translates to CASSYSRHTQETQYF.

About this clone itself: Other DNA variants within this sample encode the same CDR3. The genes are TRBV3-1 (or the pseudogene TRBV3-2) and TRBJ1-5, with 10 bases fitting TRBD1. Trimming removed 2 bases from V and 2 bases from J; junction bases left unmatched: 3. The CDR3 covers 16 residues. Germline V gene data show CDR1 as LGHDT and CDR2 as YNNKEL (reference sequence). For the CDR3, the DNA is TGTGCCAGCAGCCAAAGCGGGACAGGGGGCAATCAGCCCCAGCATTTT. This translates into CASSQSGTGGNQPQHF.

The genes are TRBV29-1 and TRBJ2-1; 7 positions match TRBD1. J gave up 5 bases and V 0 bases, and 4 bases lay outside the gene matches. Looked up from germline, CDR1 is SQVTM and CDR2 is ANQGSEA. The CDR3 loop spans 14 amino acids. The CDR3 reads CSVEDATGHNEQFF. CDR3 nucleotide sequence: TGCAGCGTTGAAGATGCGACAGGGCACAATGAGCAGTTCTTC.

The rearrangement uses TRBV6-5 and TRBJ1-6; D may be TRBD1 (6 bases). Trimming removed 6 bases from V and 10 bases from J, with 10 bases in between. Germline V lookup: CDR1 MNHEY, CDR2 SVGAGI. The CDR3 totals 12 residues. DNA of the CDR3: TGTGCCAGCAGGCCACAGGGATCACCCCTCCACTTT. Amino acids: CASRPQGSPLHF.

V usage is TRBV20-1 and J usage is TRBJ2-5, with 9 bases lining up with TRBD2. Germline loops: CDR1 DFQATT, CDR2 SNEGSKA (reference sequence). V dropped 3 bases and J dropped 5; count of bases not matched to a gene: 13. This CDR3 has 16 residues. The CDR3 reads CSASGRLAVRRETQYF. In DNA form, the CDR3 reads TGCAGTGCTAGTGGTAGACTAGCGGTAAGGAGGGAGACCCAGTACTTC.